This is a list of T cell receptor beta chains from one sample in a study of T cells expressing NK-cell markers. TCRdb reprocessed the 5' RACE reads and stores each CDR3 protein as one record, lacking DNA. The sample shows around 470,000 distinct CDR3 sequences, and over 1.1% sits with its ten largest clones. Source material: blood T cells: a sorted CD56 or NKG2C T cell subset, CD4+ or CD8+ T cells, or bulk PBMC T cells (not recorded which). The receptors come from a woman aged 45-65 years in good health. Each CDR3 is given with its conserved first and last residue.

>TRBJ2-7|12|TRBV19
CASSRTATEQYF
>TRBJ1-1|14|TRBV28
CASSLGLSATEAFF
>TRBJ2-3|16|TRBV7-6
CASSLADLGSTDTQYF
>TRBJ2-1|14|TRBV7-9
CASSFDLSYNEQFF
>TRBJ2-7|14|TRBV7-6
CASSSGTASIEQYF
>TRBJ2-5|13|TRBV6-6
CASRTGLGGTQYF
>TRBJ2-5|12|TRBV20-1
CSAGELSETQYF
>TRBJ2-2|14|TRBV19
CASSTPTNTGELFF
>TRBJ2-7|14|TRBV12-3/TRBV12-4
CASSLAQDAYEQYF
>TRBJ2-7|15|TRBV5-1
CASSLDPGQVYEQYF
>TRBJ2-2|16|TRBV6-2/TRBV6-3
CASSYELRANTGELFF
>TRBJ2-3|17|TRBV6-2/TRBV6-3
CASSYRGARPSTDTQYF
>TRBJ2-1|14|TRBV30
CAWAETSSYNEQFF
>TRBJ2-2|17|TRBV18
CASSLKSGTVNTGELFF
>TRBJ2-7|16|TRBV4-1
CASSQVLASLTYEQYF
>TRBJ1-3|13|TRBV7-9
CADSVSSGNTIYF
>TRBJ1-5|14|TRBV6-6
CASRPTGTHQPQHF
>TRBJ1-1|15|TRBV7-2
CASSHDRHMNTEAFF
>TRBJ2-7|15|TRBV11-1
CASSFTSDRVHEQYF
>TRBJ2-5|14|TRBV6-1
CASSERRLQETQYF
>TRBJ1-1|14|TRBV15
CATKPGHSGTRVVF
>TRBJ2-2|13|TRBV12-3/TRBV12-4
CASSLLRAGELFF
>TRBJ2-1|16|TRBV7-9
CASSLPLGSIANEQFF
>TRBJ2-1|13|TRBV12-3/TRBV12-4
CASSSVVRNEQFF
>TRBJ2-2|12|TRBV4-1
CASSRVNGELFF
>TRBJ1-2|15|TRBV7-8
CASSFSELANYGYTF
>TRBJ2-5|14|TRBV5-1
CASSLAGRKETQYF
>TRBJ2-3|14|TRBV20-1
CSATRPGEKDTQYF
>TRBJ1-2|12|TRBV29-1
CSVETDRRGYTF
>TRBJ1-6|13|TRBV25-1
CASGQVVNSPLHF
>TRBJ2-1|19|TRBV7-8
CASSLVLRRGGKPYNEQFF
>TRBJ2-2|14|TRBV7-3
CASSQGLGAGELFF
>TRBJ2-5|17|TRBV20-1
CSLPLGGRGRRGETQYF
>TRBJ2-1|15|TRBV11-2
CASSYSRVSYNEQFF
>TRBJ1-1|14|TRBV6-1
CASSVSRGNTEAFF
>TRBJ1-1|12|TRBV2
CASSTGPYEAFF
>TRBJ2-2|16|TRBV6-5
CASSPSGTVFTGELFF
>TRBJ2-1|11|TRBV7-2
CASSLRAEQFF
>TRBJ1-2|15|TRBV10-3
CAISGTQGARFGYTF
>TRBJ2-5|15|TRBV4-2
CASSQETGAAETQYF
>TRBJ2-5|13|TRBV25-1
CASSEYRGETQYF
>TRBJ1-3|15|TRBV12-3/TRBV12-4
CASSNTGSSGNTIYF
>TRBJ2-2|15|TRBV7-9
CASSLDLPNTGELFF
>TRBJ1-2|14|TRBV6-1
CASRQLGGTYGYTF
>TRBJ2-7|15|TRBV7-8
CASSWGLAGGYEQYF
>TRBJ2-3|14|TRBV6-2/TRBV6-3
CASSRDRVKDTQYF
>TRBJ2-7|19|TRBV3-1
CASSQDGRGRGAGAYEQYF
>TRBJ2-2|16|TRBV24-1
CATSDTDLGWTGELFF
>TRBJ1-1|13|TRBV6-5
CASRGEVGTEAFF
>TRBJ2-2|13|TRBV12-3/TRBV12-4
CASRWTRTGELFF
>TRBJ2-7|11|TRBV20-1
CSAKQRGQQYF
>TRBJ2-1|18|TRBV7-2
CASSDRPSGGRGYNEQFF
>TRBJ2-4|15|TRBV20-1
CSARDGALAKNIQYF
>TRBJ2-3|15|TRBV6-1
CASSGGQVGTDTQYF
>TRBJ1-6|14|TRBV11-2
CASSKDRGNSPLHF
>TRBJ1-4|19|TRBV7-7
CASSLVRGPTGTANEKLFF
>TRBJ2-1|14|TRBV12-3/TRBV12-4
CASSRTSAYNEQFF
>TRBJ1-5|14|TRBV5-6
CASSLAGNNQPQHF